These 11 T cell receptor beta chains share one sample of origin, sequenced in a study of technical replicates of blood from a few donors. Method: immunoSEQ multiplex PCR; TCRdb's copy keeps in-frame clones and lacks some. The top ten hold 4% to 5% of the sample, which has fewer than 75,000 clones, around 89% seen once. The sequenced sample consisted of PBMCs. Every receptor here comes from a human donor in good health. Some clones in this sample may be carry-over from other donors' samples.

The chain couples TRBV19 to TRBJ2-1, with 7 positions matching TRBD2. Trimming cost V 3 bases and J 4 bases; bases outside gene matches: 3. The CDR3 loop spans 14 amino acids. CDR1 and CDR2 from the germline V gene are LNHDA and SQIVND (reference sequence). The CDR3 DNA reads TGTGCCAGTAGTATTGCTAGCGGTTACAATGAGCAGTTCTTC. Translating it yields CASSIASGYNEQFF. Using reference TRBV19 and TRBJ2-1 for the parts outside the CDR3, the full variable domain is DGGITQSPKYLFRKEGQNVTLSCEQNLNHDAMYWYRQDPGQGLRLIYYSQIVNDFQKGDIAEGYSVSREKKESFPLTVTSAQKNPTAFYLCASSIASGYNEQFFGPGTRLTVL.

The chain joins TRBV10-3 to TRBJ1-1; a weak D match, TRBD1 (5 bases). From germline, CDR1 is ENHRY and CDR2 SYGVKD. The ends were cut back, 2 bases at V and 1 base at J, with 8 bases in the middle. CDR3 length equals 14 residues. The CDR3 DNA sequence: TGTGCCATCAGTGAGGGGGGGACGAACACTGAAGCTTTCTTT. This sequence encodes CAISEGGTNTEAFF.

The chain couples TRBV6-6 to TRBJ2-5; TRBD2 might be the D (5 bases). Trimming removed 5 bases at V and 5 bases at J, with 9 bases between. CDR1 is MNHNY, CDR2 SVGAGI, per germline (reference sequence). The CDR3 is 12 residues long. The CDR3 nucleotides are TGTGCCAGCAGTCCCGGCGGGGAGACCCAGTACTTC. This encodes CASSPGGETQYF.

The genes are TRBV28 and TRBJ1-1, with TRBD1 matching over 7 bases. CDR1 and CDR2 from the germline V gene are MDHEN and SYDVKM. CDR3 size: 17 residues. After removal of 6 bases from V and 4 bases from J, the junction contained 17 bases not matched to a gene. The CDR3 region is CASRLRGGVGGPTEAFF. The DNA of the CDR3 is TGTGCCAGCAGACTGAGAGGGGGCGTAGGGGGTCCCACTGAAGCTTTCTTT.

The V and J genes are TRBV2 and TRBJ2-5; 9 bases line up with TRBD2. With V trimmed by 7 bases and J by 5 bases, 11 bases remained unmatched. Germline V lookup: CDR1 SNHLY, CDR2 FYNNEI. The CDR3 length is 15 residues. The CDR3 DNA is TGTGCCAGCACTGAGCGGGAGGCCAAGGTTGAGACCCAGTACTTC. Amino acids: CASTEREAKVETQYF.

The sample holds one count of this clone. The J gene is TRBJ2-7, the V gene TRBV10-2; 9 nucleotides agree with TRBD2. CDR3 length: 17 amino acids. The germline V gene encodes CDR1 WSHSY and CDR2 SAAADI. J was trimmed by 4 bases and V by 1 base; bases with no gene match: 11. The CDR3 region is CASSELGSGGVFYEQYF. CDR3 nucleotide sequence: TGCGCCAGCAGTGAGTTGGGTAGCGGGGGCGTTTTTTACGAGCAGTACTTC.

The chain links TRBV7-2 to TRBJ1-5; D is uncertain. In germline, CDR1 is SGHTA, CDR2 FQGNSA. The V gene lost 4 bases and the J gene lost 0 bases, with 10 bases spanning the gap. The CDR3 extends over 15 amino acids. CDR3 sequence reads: CASSSAGNSNQPQHF. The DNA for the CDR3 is TGTGCCAGCAGCTCCGCCGGGAATAGCAATCAGCCCCAGCATTTT.

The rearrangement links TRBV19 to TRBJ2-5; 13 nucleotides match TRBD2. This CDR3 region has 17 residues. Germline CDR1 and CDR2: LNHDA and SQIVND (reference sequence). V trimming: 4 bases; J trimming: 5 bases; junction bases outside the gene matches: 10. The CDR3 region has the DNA TGTGCCAGTAGTACAACAACTAGCGGGAGGGCCGGGGAGACCCAGTACTTC. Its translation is CASSTTTSGRAGETQYF.

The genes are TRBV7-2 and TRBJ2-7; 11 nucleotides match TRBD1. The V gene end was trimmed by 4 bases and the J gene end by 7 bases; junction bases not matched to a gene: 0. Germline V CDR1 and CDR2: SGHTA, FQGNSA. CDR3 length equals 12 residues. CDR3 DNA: TGTGCCAGCAGCTGGGACAGGGGGGAGCAGTACTTC. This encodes CASSWDRGEQYF.

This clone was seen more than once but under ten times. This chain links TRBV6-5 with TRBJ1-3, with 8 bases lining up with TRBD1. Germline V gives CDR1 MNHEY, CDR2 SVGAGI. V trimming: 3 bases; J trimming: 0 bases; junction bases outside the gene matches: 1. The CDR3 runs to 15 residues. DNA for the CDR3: TGTGCCAGCAGTTATGACAGGGGCTCTGGAAACACCATATATTTT. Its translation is CASSYDRGSGNTIYF.

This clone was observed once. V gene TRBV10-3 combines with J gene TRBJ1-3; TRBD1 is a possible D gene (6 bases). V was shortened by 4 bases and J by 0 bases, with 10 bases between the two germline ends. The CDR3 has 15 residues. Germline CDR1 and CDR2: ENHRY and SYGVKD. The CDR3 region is CAISGDTSSGNTIYF. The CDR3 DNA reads TGTGCCATCAGTGGGGACACATCCTCTGGAAACACCATATATTTT.